This T cell receptor (beta chain) was documented in a study of T-cell memory formation after mild COVID-19. Study background: Clustering of TCRs was largely donor specific.

In this sample, this clonotype turned up many times. Its antigen is as yet unknown. Study-level points and caveats: Prior to infection, memory already included some responding clones, suggesting cross-reactive memory joined. Later expanders leaned CD4+, whereas day 15 to 85 contracting clones were balanced CD4/CD8.

5'RACE primed from the constant segment yielded TCR alpha and TCR beta cDNA libraries bearing sample barcodes and UMIs. TCRdb redid the calling of the 5' RACE reads with MiXCR, one entry per CDR3 protein. Of just over 300,000 distinct CDR3 sequences in the sample, approximately 19% were seen once. What was sequenced was PBMCs or a T cell subset sorted from them (not recorded which). This TCR came from a young man who had mild COVID-19 (a few samples of this study predate the infection). Cell type and time point are not known.

In DNA, the CDR3 is TGCAGTGCTGAGCGGGGGAGCACAGATACGCAGTATTTT. Protein: CSAERGSTDTQYF. The rearrangement uses TRBV20-1 and TRBJ2-3; 8 nucleotides align to TRBD2. Germline CDR1 DFQATT, CDR2 SNEGSKA (reference sequence). The V segment lost 5 bases and the J segment 0 bases; nucleotides outside the gene matches: 1. The CDR3 totals 13 residues.